The source of this T cell receptor (beta chain) is a study of T-cell reconstitution after alpha-beta-depleted transplantation in children. Overall study results and limits: Some patients showed high day-60 TCRbeta diversity, which derived from surviving recipient T cells and thymic progenitors. Expanded graft clones numbering several hundred reportedly gave rise to alpha-beta T cells about two months after transplant. Hyperexpanded clones declined; after one year, newly produced T cells mostly supplied diversity.

Concerning this clonotype itself: Its antigen is not identified.

With 6 bases clipped from V and 3 bases from J, the junction kept 8 bases outside the gene matches. Germline lookup yields CDR1 MNHEY and CDR2 SVGEGT. CDR3 length: 14 residues. The library targeted TCRbeta and was prepared with unique molecular identifiers. One entry per CDR3 protein, called by TCRdb with MiXCR from the PCR reads. The table lists 490,000 or so distinct CDR3 sequences, 8% to 11% of them singletons. This clonotype was sampled from a child younger than 10 with inherited bone marrow failure, due to receive a stem cell transplant. Sequenced material: PBMCs, taken before TCRalphabeta/CD19-depleted stem cell transplant. The chain joins TRBV6-2 or TRBV6-3 to TRBJ2-7, with 7 bases identical to TRBD2. In DNA form, the CDR3 reads TGTGCCAGCAGCTGGCGGGACTACCTCTACGAGCAGTACTTC. It codes for CASSWRDYLYEQYF.